These 9 T cell receptor beta chains came from one sample sequenced in a study of shared T cell receptors in the human thymus. Repertoires were generated with immunoSEQ multiplex PCR, while TCRdb's copy carries only in-frame clones and drops some. Here the sample spans about 380,000 clones, approximately 95% being singletons. The sample taken for sequencing was thymocytes. All receptors come from a human donor.

This chain uses TRBV5-1 with TRBJ2-4; perhaps TRBD1 as D (6 bases). CDR1 and CDR2 (germline): SGHRS, YFSETQ. CDR3 size: 17 residues. Trimming removed 4 bases from V and 0 bases from J, with 17 bases in between. This CDR3 reads CASSPQTGRLAKNIQYF. The CDR3 DNA sequence: TGCGCCAGCAGCCCACAGACAGGTCGACTAGCCAAAAACATTCAGTACTTC.

In DNA form, the CDR3 reads TGTGCCAGCAGCTCGTGGGACAGGGTGAGAGGAAACACCATATATTTT. Translated, it gives CASSSWDRVRGNTIYF. The V and J genes are TRBV7-2 and TRBJ1-3, with 9 bases fitting TRBD1. J gave up 4 bases and V 4 bases, and 8 bases lay outside the gene matches. Germline assignment: CDR1 SGHTA and CDR2 FQGNSA. The length of the CDR3 is 16 residues.

The genes are TRBV7-9 and TRBJ2-1, with D hard to call. The germline CDR1 and CDR2 sequences are SEHNR and FQNEAQ (reference sequence). The V end lost 1 base, the J end lost 10 bases, and 14 bases lay between the germline ends. The CDR3 sequence is 14 residues long. DNA for the CDR3: TGTGCCAGCAGCTTAGACCCGACCCTACGAGAGCAGTTCTTC. Its protein is CASSLDPTLREQFF.

In this sample, this clone turned up once. V gene TRBV4-3 combines with J gene TRBJ2-7; maybe TRBD2 (7 bases). V shed 1 base and J shed 3 bases, with 13 bases lying between them. This CDR3 has 15 amino acids. Germline-derived CDR1 and CDR2 are LGHNA and YSLEER. The DNA for the CDR3 is TGCGCCAGCAGCCAAGGAGAGGGAGGGGGCTACGAGCAGTACTTC. As protein: CASSQGEGGGYEQYF.

This chain connects TRBV6-6 to TRBJ1-1; possibly TRBD1 for D (5 bases). V was trimmed by 7 bases and J by 0 bases, leaving 9 bases between them. Germline V gene data show CDR1 as MNHNY and CDR2 as SVGAGI (reference sequence). The CDR3 has 13 residues. The CDR3: CASNQGMNTEAFF. The CDR3 nucleotides are TGTGCCAGCAACCAGGGCATGAACACTGAAGCTTTCTTT.

This rearrangement joins TRBV2 to TRBJ2-1, with a weak D call TRBD2 (5 bases). This CDR3 contains 18 residues. Trimming removed 6 bases from V and 2 bases from J, with 23 bases in between. Germline CDR1 is SNHLY and CDR2 is FYNNEI. The CDR3 region is CASRPPPGKPSTYNEQFF. DNA for the CDR3: TGTGCCAGCAGGCCCCCCCCGGGGAAACCCTCCACCTACAATGAGCAGTTCTTC.

The V gene is TRBV28, the J gene TRBJ2-3; the D call may be TRBD1 or TRBD2 (5 bases each). CDR3 length equals 12 residues. With 10 bases removed from V and 8 bases from J, the gap between germline ends came to 16 bases. In germline, CDR1 is MDHEN, CDR2 SYDVKM. Here the CDR3 reads CATSGAIGTQYF. For the CDR3, the DNA is TGTGCCACCTCCGGGGCCATTGGTACGCAGTATTTT.

This CDR3 is CASRGMGQGASQPQHF. The CDR3 coding sequence is TGTGCCAGCAGAGGAATGGGACAGGGGGCCTCTCAGCCCCAGCATTTT. V usage is TRBV6-6 and J usage is TRBJ1-5; 12 nucleotides match TRBD1. The CDR3 runs to 16 residues. Germline assignment: CDR1 MNHNY and CDR2 SVGAGI (reference sequence). The V segment lost 6 bases and the J segment 6 bases; nucleotides outside the gene matches: 9.

J is TRBJ1-2 and V is TRBV18, with TRBD1 matching 7 bases. This CDR3 has 15 amino acids. Germline assignment: CDR1 KGHSH and CDR2 LQKENI. V dropped 6 bases and J dropped 4; count of bases not matched to a gene: 11. The CDR3 sequence is CASSPTSGTVYGYTF. The CDR3 DNA is TGTGCCAGCTCTCCAACCTCCGGGACAGTCTATGGCTACACCTTC.